The source of this T cell receptor beta chain is a study of blood T cell repertoires in COVID-19. Germline CDR1 MDHEN, CDR2 SYDVKM. The CDR3 spans 15 residues. With 2 bases removed from V and 6 bases from J, the gap between germline ends came to 17 bases. TCRdb's copy holds only in-frame clones and misses some; the assay was immunoSEQ multiplex PCR. The data contain 45,000 to 50,000 clones, 70% to 90% of them singletons. The chain joins TRBV28 to TRBJ2-7; tentative D call: TRBD2 (7 bases). The source is an elderly woman with COVID-19, enrolled during active disease. Sequencing was performed on peripheral blood. The chain's CDR3 is CASSLGGGRGFEQYF. The CDR3, as DNA: TGTGCCAGCAGTTTAGGGGGCGGGAGAGGATTCGAGCAGTACTTC.